A selection of T cell receptor beta chains follows, all from one sample in a study of CXCR3-negative and CXCR3-positive naive CD8 T cells. TCRdb re-called the 5' RACE reads; one entry per CDR3 protein, DNA not given. Recorded here are 6,000 to 8,500 distinct CDR3 sequences; the top ten clones represent approximately 1.6%. Sequenced: naive CXCR3- CD8+ T cells from blood. Receptor source: a human donor in good health. Some clones in this sample may be carry-over from other donors' samples. CDR3s include the opening cysteine and the closing phenylalanine or tryptophan. Each record gives: J gene, V gene, clone size, CDR3 protein. Clone size appears in some rows only: once, few, many, or a class for an expanded clone.

TRBJ2-1,TRBV29-1,-,CSGRRSNEQFF
TRBJ2-1,TRBV29-1,-,CSASAGEGEQFF
TRBJ1-5,TRBV12-3/TRBV12-4,-,CASSSSAQAQHF
TRBJ2-7,TRBV14,medium-sized,CASSRLAGASYEQYF
TRBJ2-7,TRBV19,-,CASSMGGIYEQYF
TRBJ2-7,TRBV29-1,-,CSVARPTASYEQYF
TRBJ2-3,TRBV7-9,medium-sized,CASSSTGTSGSYGDTQYF
TRBJ1-1,TRBV6-6,-,CASSYLVVGRAGNTEAFF
TRBJ2-1,TRBV7-9,medium-sized,CASSTGGYNEQFF
TRBJ2-3,TRBV29-1,-,CSVDTGGGTDTQYF
TRBJ1-4,TRBV29-1,-,CSVEDRVRGSGEKLFF
TRBJ2-1,TRBV12-3/TRBV12-4,-,CASSHSDYNEQFF
TRBJ2-3,TRBV13,-,CASSERGTDTQYF
TRBJ2-1,TRBV29-1,-,CSVYQRESPGEKFF
TRBJ2-5,TRBV29-1,-,CSVEEETSQETQYF
TRBJ2-1,TRBV2,medium-sized,CASLRGGEYNEQFF
TRBJ1-1,TRBV20-1,-,CSATGTGETLNTEAFF
TRBJ2-3,TRBV7-8,medium-sized,CASSSPKDRGLGDTQYF
TRBJ2-7,TRBV9,medium-sized,CASSVSGTPSYEQYF
TRBJ2-7,TRBV6-2/TRBV6-3,-,CASTTSGGFNEQYF
TRBJ2-3,TRBV7-9,-,CASRPRQILTDTQYF
TRBJ2-2,TRBV7-6,-,CASSLARTGVDTGELFF
TRBJ2-1,TRBV6-2/TRBV6-3,-,CASSYSTGASYNEQFF
TRBJ1-2,TRBV6-1,-,CASSPQFTGLGNDGYTF
TRBJ2-2,TRBV5-1,-,CASSRRTVTGELFF
TRBJ1-2,TRBV7-9,-,CASSWTDNYGYTF
TRBJ2-5,TRBV2,-,CARLGTTQETQYF
TRBJ2-2,TRBV20-1,-,CSARDGLTGELFF
TRBJ2-5,TRBV20-1,-,CSARDPGEVGETQYF
TRBJ2-1,TRBV5-1,-,CASSPRSANEQFF
TRBJ2-7,TRBV3-1,-,CASSQDLYEQYF
TRBJ2-3,TRBV25-1,-,CASSEWSSGGITDTQYF
TRBJ2-4,TRBV27,-,CASSLGGDKNIQYF
TRBJ2-6,TRBV6-2/TRBV6-3,-,CASSTGTGPPGANVLTF
TRBJ2-1,TRBV7-9,-,CASSSLPRAPNEQFF